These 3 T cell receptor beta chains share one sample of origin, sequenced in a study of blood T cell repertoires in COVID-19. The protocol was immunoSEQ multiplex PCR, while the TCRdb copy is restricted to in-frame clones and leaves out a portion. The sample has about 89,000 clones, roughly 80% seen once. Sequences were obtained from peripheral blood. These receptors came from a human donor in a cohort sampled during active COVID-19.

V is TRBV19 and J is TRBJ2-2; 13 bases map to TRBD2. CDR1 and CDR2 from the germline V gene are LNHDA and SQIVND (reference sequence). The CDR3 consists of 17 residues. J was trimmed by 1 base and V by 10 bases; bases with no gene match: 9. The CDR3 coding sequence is TGTGCCATATCAGCCGGGACTAGCGGGAAGAACACCGGGGAGCTGTTTTTT. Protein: CAISAGTSGKNTGELFF.

Here the CDR3 reads CASSSGRRSYTF. As DNA, the CDR3 is TGTGCCAGCAGTTCCGGTCGTCGAAGCTACACCTTC. The chain is built from TRBV27 and TRBJ1-2; D ambiguous. Germline lookup yields CDR1 MNHEY and CDR2 SMNVEV (reference sequence). The CDR3 covers 12 residues. The V end was cut by 4 bases, the J end by 9 bases, with 12 bases between.

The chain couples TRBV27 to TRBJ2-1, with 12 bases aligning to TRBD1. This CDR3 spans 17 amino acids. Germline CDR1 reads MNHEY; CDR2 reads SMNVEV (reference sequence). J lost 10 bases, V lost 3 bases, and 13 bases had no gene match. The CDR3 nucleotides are TGTGCCAGCAGTTTTTTTCCGGGACAGGGGGCGCAGGACGAGCAGTTCTTC. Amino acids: CASSFFPGQGAQDEQFF.